The subject of this entry is one T cell receptor beta chain. TCRdb's copy holds only in-frame clones and misses some; the assay was immunoSEQ multiplex PCR. In the table there are 260,000 or so clones, roughly four fifths of which are singletons. The data are from a study of control samples from healthy donors and cancer patients. The TCR was taken from a woman aged 60-75 years with lung cancer. The sequenced sample was PBMCs.

DNA for the CDR3: TGTGCCAGCAGTAGGGATTACACTGAAGCTTTCTTT. Its protein is CASSRDYTEAFF. The V gene is TRBV6-5, the J gene TRBJ1-1, with D hard to call. V was trimmed by 5 bases and J by 3 bases, leaving 7 bases between them. Germline CDR1 MNHEY, CDR2 SVGAGI. This CDR3 has 12 residues.